This entry lists 10 T cell receptor beta chains sequenced from one sample in a study of CD4 T cells in relation to SARS-CoV-2 and coronaviruses. CD4+ T cells from unexposed donors were obtained before the COVID-19 pandemic (2011-2018). The cells were cultured for about ten days before CD4+ T cells were isolated. For these receptors, no antigen is known. Libraries were prepared by immunoSEQ multiplex PCR; TCRdb keeps only in-frame clonotypes and omits some of them. The data show fewer than 25,000 clones, more than 60% seen once. Sequenced material: CD4+ T cells from PBMCs, cultured in vitro. These receptors came from a human donor in good health.

The chain links TRBV28 to TRBJ2-7; D unclear. The CDR3 runs to 11 residues. Trimming left V 2 bases short and J 6 bases short, with 5 bases between. Germline CDR1 and CDR2: MDHEN and SYDVKM. Written as DNA, the CDR3 is TGTGCCAGCAGTTTACGATCCGAGCAGTACTTC. It translates to CASSLRSEQYF.

The chain has TRBV6-2 or TRBV6-3 and TRBJ2-7, with TRBD2 matching 11 bases. CDR3 length: 15 residues. Trimming took 0 bases from V and 5 from J; bases not matched to a gene: 3. The germline V gene has CDR1 MNHEY and CDR2 SVGEGT. The CDR3 sequence: CASSYSLAGGNEQYF. The DNA of the CDR3 is TGTGCCAGCAGTTACTCCCTAGCGGGAGGAAACGAGCAGTACTTC.

The chain links TRBV11-2 to TRBJ2-6; D may be TRBD1 or TRBD2 (6 bases each). V lost 6 bases and J 3 bases, leaving 12 bases between the germline ends. This CDR3 has 15 amino acids. Germline loops: CDR1 SGHAT, CDR2 FQNNGV. The CDR3 is CASSWGAGGANVLTF. The DNA of the CDR3 is TGTGCCAGCAGTTGGGGGGCCGGTGGGGCCAACGTCCTGACTTTC.

This sequence joins TRBV5-1 and TRBJ2-1; D is possibly TRBD2 (5 bases). Germline lookup yields CDR1 SGHRS and CDR2 YFSETQ. Between the trimmed V and J ends, which lost 7 bases and 7 bases, there was a span of 21 bases. This CDR3 spans 15 amino acids. The CDR3 protein is CASLPAGRFENEQFF. The CDR3 DNA reads as TGCGCCAGCTTACCTGCGGGTAGGTTTGAGAATGAGCAGTTCTTC.

The rearrangement joins TRBV5-1 to TRBJ2-1; D is unresolved. The germline V and J ends were trimmed by 7 bases and 0 bases, with 17 bases remaining between them. Germline CDR1 SGHRS, CDR2 YFSETQ. This CDR3 contains 16 residues. The CDR3 bases are TGCGCCAGCCGCCTAGGGCCCACCAGCTCCTACAATGAGCAGTTCTTC. Protein sequence: CASRLGPTSSYNEQFF. Full variable domain (outside the CDR3, taken from reference TRBV5-1 and TRBJ2-1): KAGVTQTPRYLIKTRGQQVTLSCSPISGHRSVSWYQQTPGQGLQFLFEYFSETQRNKGNFPGRFSGRQFSNSRSEMNVSTLELGDSALYLCASRLGPTSSYNEQFFGPGTRLTVL.

This chain joins TRBV6-1 and TRBJ2-1, with 8 bases matching TRBD2. The CDR3 is 17 amino acids. Looked up from germline, CDR1 is MNHNS and CDR2 is SASEGT. V shed 2 bases and J 12 bases; nucleotides not matched to a gene: 18. This CDR3 reads CASSEPPTSVGAGAQFF. The CDR3, as DNA: TGTGCCAGCAGTGAACCCCCGACTAGCGTCGGCGCTGGTGCGCAGTTCTTC.

This clone is large within its sample. The V gene is TRBV4-1, the J gene TRBJ2-7; 8 bases fit TRBD2. Germline values: CDR1 MGHRA, CDR2 YSYEKL. The V and J ends lost 1 base and 4 bases, in that order; junction bases with no gene match: 3. The CDR3 is 14 amino acids. The CDR3 nucleotides read TGCGCCAGCAGCCAAGCGGGAGGGGGGTACGAGCAGTACTTC. Its translation is CASSQAGGGYEQYF.

The rearrangement uses TRBV2 and TRBJ1-3; D is unresolved. Germline-derived CDR1 and CDR2 are SNHLY and FYNNEI. Deletions cut 5 bases from V and 0 bases from J, with 8 bases between. This CDR3 is 14 amino acids long. The CDR3 loop is CASSSVVSGNTIYF. CDR3 DNA: TGTGCCAGCAGTTCTGTAGTCTCTGGAAACACCATATATTTT.

Here the CDR3 reads CASSLRTGEGQNIQYF. The CDR3 DNA follows: TGTGCCAGCAGTTTGCGGACAGGGGAGGGCCAAAACATTCAGTACTTC. V gene TRBV27 combines with J gene TRBJ2-4; 9 bases map to TRBD1. The trim removed 3 bases at V and 5 bases at J, leaving 8 bases unmatched. Germline V gene lookup returns CDR1 MNHEY and CDR2 SMNVEV (reference sequence). This CDR3 is 16 amino acids long.

Points on this clone: One junction end does not reproduce the germline sequence, and a read error may be involved. This chain links TRBV7-9 with TRBJ1-5; 7 nucleotides agree with TRBD1. Germline values: CDR1 SEHNR, CDR2 FQNEAQ (reference sequence). This CDR3 region has 13 residues. The CDR3 sequence: CAGRTGEDQPQHF. The DNA for the CDR3 is TGTGCCGGCAGGACAGGAGAGGATCAGCCCCAGCATTTT.